Listed here are 12 T cell receptor beta chains from one sample, sequenced in a study of blood T cell repertoires in COVID-19. Produced via immunoSEQ multiplex PCR; TCRdb's table is partial and in-frame only. Counted here are 150,000 or so clones, about 87% occurring once; the ten biggest clones make up around 10%. Source material: peripheral blood. Receptors originate from a man aged 50 to 59 with acute or convalescent COVID-19.

This rearrangement joins TRBV12-5 to TRBJ2-6; D ambiguous. The CDR3 is 16 amino acids. The ends were cut back, 5 bases at V and 4 bases at J, with 15 bases in the middle. Per the germline V gene, CDR1 is LGHNT and CDR2 is FRNRAP. CDR3 region: CASGPPSRGGANVLTF. The CDR3 DNA is TGTGCTAGTGGTCCCCCTAGTAGAGGCGGGGCCAACGTCCTGACTTTC. Full variable domain (missing parts from reference TRBV12-5 and TRBJ2-6): DARVTQTPRHKVTEMGQEVTMRCQPILGHNTVFWYRQTMMQGLELLAYFRNRAPLDDSGMPKDRFSAEMPDATLATLKIQPSEPRDSAVYFCASGPPSRGGANVLTFGAGSRLTVL.

The chain is built from TRBV7-9 and TRBJ1-1; 7 nucleotides match TRBD1. This CDR3 is built from 15 residues. V was pared by 2 bases and J by 7 bases, with 10 bases of the junction left unmatched. Germline assignment: CDR1 SEHNR and CDR2 FQNEAQ (reference sequence). CDR3 sequence: CASSLTRTGGSEAFF. The CDR3 bases are TGTGCCAGCAGCTTAACACGGACAGGTGGGAGTGAAGCTTTCTTT.

The chain joins TRBV19 to TRBJ1-2; TRBD1 might be the D (6 bases). The CDR3 covers 11 residues. Trimming pared 8 bases from V and 4 bases from J, leaving 8 bases between. Germline V gene data show CDR1 as LNHDA and CDR2 as SQIVND (reference sequence). In DNA form, the CDR3 reads TGTGCCAGTGGACAGTCCTATGGCTACACCTTC. It yields the protein CASGQSYGYTF.

This chain connects TRBV7-9 to TRBJ1-1; the D gene is possibly TRBD1 (6 bases). The germline V and J ends were trimmed by 4 bases and 4 bases, with 16 bases remaining between them. The CDR3 loop spans 15 amino acids. Germline CDR1 SEHNR, CDR2 FQNEAQ (reference sequence). CDR3 region: CASSSLREGGTEAFF. The DNA for the CDR3 is TGTGCCAGCAGCTCCCTCAGGGAAGGGGGCACTGAAGCTTTCTTT.

This chain joins TRBV5-4 and TRBJ1-4; 10 bases are shared with TRBD1. Trimming removed 3 bases from V and 10 bases from J; junction bases left unmatched: 9. CDR1 and CDR2 from the germline V gene are SGHNT and YYREEE (reference sequence). The CDR3 extends over 15 amino acids. CDR3 DNA sequence: TGTGCCAGCAGCTCTCTCGGGACAGGGGAGGCAAAACTGTTTTTT. Translating it yields CASSSLGTGEAKLFF.

This clone showed up just once. This chain joins TRBV28 and TRBJ1-4; D is perhaps TRBD1 (6 bases). The length of the CDR3 is 14 residues. The ends were cut back, 3 bases at V and 4 bases at J, with 9 bases in the middle. Germline lookup yields CDR1 MDHEN and CDR2 SYDVKM. The CDR3 nucleotides are TGTGCCAGCAGTTTTTCAGGGGTTAATGAAAAACTGTTTTTT. Its protein product is CASSFSGVNEKLFF.

The chain employs TRBV3-1 (or the pseudogene TRBV3-2) and TRBJ1-2, with 7 bases fitting TRBD1. Germline V gene sequence: CDR1 LGHDT, CDR2 YNNKEL (reference sequence). After removal of 6 bases from V and 6 bases from J, the junction contained 13 bases not matched to a gene. This CDR3 region has 15 residues. CDR3 nucleotides: TGTGCCAGCAGTTTCGCCAGGGGGGTATCGAATGGCTACACCTTC. Its translation is CASSFARGVSNGYTF.

This clone was seen only once. This chain links TRBV24-1 with TRBJ2-3; TRBD1 is a possible D gene (5 bases). The CDR3 runs to 15 residues. CDR1 is KGHDR, CDR2 SFDVKD, per germline. V lost 3 bases to trimming and J lost 1 base, with 10 bases between them. This CDR3 is CATSDPGAGTDTQYF. The CDR3 DNA sequence: TGTGCCACCAGTGATCCTGGGGCAGGCACAGATACGCAGTATTTT.

Only one count was recorded for this clone. V and J are TRBV19 and TRBJ1-2; TRBD1 aligns across 7 bases. This CDR3 has 15 amino acids. The V and J ends lost 5 bases and 0 bases, in that order; junction bases with no gene match: 6. Germline CDR1 and CDR2: LNHDA and SQIVND (reference sequence). CDR3 bases: TGTGCCAGTAGTCTCTCCGGGACAGCTAACTATGGCTACACCTTC. It specifies CASSLSGTANYGYTF.

This clone occurred a few times. J is TRBJ2-1 and V is TRBV5-1, with 7 bases fitting TRBD2. V lost 0 bases to trimming and J lost 10 bases; unmatched junction nucleotides: 16. The CDR3 totals 17 residues. Germline loops: CDR1 SGHRS, CDR2 YFSETQ. The CDR3 is CASSLAGGSSVATEQFF. CDR3 in DNA: TGCGCCAGCAGCTTGGCAGGCGGGAGTTCAGTAGCGACAGAGCAGTTCTTC.

The J gene is TRBJ2-1, the V gene TRBV18, with 7 bases lining up with TRBD1. Per the germline V gene, CDR1 is KGHSH and CDR2 is LQKENI. This CDR3 region has 13 residues. V dropped 4 bases and J dropped 7; count of bases not matched to a gene: 4. The CDR3 reads CASSRGQANEQFF. DNA of the CDR3: TGTGCCAGCTCACGCGGACAGGCGAATGAGCAGTTCTTC.

CDR3 bases: TGCGCCAGCAGCCGAGAAGACCGACAGGGTGGGGATGGCTACACCTTC. It encodes CASSREDRQGGDGYTF. V usage is TRBV4-1 and J usage is TRBJ1-2; TRBD1 matches 7 bases. The CDR3 extends over 16 amino acids. Germline trimming cut 4 bases from V and 6 bases from J; bases unmatched to any gene: 14. Germline assignment: CDR1 MGHRA and CDR2 YSYEKL.